The entry that follows covers one TCR beta chain sequence. No antigen is known for it. The record originates from a study of T-cell memory formation after mild COVID-19. J was trimmed by 5 bases and V by 6 bases; bases with no gene match: 4. The CDR3 extends over 13 amino acids. Germline CDR1 reads ENHRY; CDR2 reads SYGVKD. Researchers used 5'RACE with constant-segment primers to make TCR alpha and TCR beta cDNA libraries that carry sample barcodes and UMIs. TCRdb ran MiXCR on the 5' RACE reads and lists one entry per CDR3 protein. Here the sample spans roughly 600,000 distinct CDR3 sequences, roughly 17% being singletons. Regarding the study as a whole: Among clones contracting day 15 to 85, CD4/CD8 was balanced, whereas later expanders leaned CD4+.

The chain recombines TRBV10-3 with TRBJ1-5; TRBD1 matches 7 bases. This receptor was obtained from an adult woman who had mild COVID-19 (a few samples of this study predate the infection). Cell type and time point are not known. Sequencing was done on a sample of PBMCs or a T cell subset sorted from them (not recorded which). The CDR3 loop reads CAIRGQLDQPQHF. The CDR3 nucleotides are TGTGCCATCAGGGGACAGTTGGATCAGCCCCAGCATTTT.